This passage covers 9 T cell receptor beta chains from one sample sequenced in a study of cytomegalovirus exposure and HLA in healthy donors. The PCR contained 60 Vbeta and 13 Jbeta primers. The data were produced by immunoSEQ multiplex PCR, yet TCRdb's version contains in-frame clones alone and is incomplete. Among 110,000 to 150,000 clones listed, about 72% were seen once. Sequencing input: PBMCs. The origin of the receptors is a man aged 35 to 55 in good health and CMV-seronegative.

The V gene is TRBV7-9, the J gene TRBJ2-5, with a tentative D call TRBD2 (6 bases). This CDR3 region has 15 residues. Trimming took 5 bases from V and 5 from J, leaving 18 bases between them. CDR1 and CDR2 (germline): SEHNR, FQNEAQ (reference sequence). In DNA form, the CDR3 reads TGTGCCAGCAGCCCCTACCTTACCCGGGAGGAGACCCAGTACTTC. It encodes CASSPYLTREETQYF.

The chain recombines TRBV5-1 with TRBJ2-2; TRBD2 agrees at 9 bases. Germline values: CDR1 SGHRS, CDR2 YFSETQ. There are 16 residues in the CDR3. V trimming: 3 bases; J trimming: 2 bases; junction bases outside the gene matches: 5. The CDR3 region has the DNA TGCGCCAGCAGCTCTCGACTAGCGGCAAACACCGGGGAGCTGTTTTTT. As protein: CASSSRLAANTGELFF.

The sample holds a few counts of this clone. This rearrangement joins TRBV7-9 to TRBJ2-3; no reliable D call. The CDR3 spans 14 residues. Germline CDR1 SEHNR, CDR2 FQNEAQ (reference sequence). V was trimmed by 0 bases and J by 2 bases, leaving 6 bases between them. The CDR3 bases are TGTGCCAGCAGCTTAGCGTATAACACAGATACGCAGTATTTT. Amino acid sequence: CASSLAYNTDTQYF.

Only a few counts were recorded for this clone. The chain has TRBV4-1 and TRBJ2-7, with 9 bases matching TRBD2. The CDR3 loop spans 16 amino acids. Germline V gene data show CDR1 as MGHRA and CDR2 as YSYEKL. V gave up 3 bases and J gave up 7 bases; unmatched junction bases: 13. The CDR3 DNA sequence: TGCGCCAGCAGCCATAGGACTAGCGCCACCTCAGGGGAGCAGTACTTC. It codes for CASSHRTSATSGEQYF.

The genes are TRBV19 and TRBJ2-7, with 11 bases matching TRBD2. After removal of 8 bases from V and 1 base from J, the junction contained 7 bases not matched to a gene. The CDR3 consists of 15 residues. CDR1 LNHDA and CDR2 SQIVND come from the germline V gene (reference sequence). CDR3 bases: TGTGCCAGTCGGCTTAGCGGGAGGGCTTCCTACGAGCAGTACTTC. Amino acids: CASRLSGRASYEQYF.

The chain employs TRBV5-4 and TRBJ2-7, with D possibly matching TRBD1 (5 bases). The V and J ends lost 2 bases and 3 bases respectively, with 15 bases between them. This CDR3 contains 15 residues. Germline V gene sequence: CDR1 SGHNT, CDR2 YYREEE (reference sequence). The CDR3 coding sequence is TGTGCCAGCAGCTTATTAACAGGCCTTCGCTACGAGCAGTACTTC. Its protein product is CASSLLTGLRYEQYF.

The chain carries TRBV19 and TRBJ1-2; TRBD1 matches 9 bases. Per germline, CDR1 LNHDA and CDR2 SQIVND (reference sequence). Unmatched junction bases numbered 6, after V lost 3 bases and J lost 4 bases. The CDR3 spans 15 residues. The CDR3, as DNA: TGTGCCAGTAGTATTAGGACAGGGGAAGTCTATGGCTACACCTTC. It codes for CASSIRTGEVYGYTF.

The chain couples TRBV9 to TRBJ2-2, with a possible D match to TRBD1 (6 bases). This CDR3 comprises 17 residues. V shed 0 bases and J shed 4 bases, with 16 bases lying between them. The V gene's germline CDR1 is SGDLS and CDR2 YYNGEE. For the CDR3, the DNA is TGTGCCAGCAGCGTAGTTCAGGGGTCGGAAGTCACCGGGGAGCTGTTTTTT. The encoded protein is CASSVVQGSEVTGELFF.

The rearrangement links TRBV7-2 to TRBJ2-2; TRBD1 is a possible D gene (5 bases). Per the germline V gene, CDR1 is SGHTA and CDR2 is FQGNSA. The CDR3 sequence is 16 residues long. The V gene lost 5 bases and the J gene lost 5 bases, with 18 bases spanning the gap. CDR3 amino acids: CASSMRTSPGTGELFF. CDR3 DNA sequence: TGTGCCAGCAGCATGCGGACATCCCCAGGGACCGGGGAGCTGTTTTTT.